This T cell receptor beta chain was profiled in a study of cytomegalovirus exposure and HLA in healthy donors. The PCR used 60 Vbeta and 13 Jbeta primers. Clones were read by immunoSEQ multiplex PCR, and TCRdb kept only the in-frame ones, dropping some. The sample shows fewer than 200,000 clones, approximately 80% of them seen only once. V was pared by 6 bases and J by 0 bases, with 11 bases between. Germline V gene data show CDR1 as MDHEN and CDR2 as SYDVKM. The CDR3 consists of 15 residues. Each donor was nominally healthy when sampled (though unrecorded immune exposures were likely). What was sequenced was PBMCs. The V and J genes are TRBV28 and TRBJ1-4; D might be TRBD1 (5 bases). The TCR originated in a man aged 25 to 45 in good health and CMV-seronegative. CDR3 protein: CASRGLGPTNEKLFF. The CDR3 DNA reads as TGTGCCAGCAGGGGGTTGGGGCCAACTAATGAAAAACTGTTTTTT.